One and the same sample provided the 27 T cell receptor beta chains below, sequenced in a study of shared clonotypes between healthy human individuals. TCRdb's table, derived via immunoSEQ multiplex PCR, lists solely in-frame clones and lacks some. Among 2 million to 2.5 million clones listed, approximately 93% were seen once. The sequenced material came from naive CD4+ T cells from PBMCs. Documented subset: CD45RA+ positively selected. These receptors were obtained from a man younger than 35 in good health. Some clones in this sample may be carry-over from other donors' samples.

This clone came up once. V gene TRBV18 combines with J gene TRBJ2-7, with D perhaps matching TRBD1 (6 bases). V was trimmed by 2 bases and J by 2 bases, leaving 13 bases between them. CDR3 size: 15 residues. Germline V lookup: CDR1 KGHSH, CDR2 LQKENI. The CDR3 coding sequence is TGTGCCAGCTCACCAGCTCTGACAGGCGCCTACGAGCAGTACTTC. It yields the protein CASSPALTGAYEQYF.

The CDR3 DNA reads TGTGCCAGCAGGGATACACAGGGGGCAACGAATGAGCAGTTCTTC. It translates to CASRDTQGATNEQFF. The J gene is TRBJ2-1, the V gene TRBV6-1; 9 bases are shared with TRBD1. Looked up from germline, CDR1 is MNHNS and CDR2 is SASEGT. The CDR3 spans 15 residues. The V and J ends lost 6 bases and 7 bases, in that order; junction bases with no gene match: 10.

This clone was counted a few times. The chain links TRBV5-6 to TRBJ1-2; D might be TRBD1 (5 bases). Germline CDR1 is SGHDT and CDR2 is YYEEEE. V was trimmed by 0 bases and J by 3 bases, leaving 9 bases between them. The CDR3 has 14 residues. The CDR3 spells CASSLGQNHYGYTF. In DNA form, the CDR3 reads TGTGCCAGCAGCTTGGGACAGAATCACTATGGCTACACCTTC.

This clone was seen just once. The chain carries TRBV5-4 and TRBJ2-6, with D perhaps TRBD1 (6 bases). Germline CDR1 is SGHNT and CDR2 is YYREEE (reference sequence). Trimming removed 4 bases at V and 4 bases at J, with 12 bases between. The CDR3 length is 15 residues. CDR3 sequence reads: CASSQDSSGANVLTF. For the CDR3, the DNA is TGTGCCAGCAGCCAGGACAGTAGCGGGGCCAACGTCCTGACTTTC.

The V call is TRBV2, the J call TRBJ2-1; D gene unclear. CDR1 SNHLY and CDR2 FYNNEI come from the germline V gene. V was trimmed by 0 bases and J by 0 bases, leaving 3 bases between them. This CDR3 region has 14 residues. This chain's CDR3 is CASSEATSYNEQFF. CDR3 DNA: TGTGCCAGCAGTGAAGCAACCTCCTACAATGAGCAGTTCTTC. The whole variable domain, remainder taken from reference TRBV2 and TRBJ2-1, is EPEVTQTPSHQVTQMGQEVILRCVPISNHLYFYWYRQILGQKVEFLVSFYNNEISEKSEIFDDQFSVERPDGSNFTLKIRSTKLEDSAMYFCASSEATSYNEQFFGPGTRLTVL.

In the case of this clone: Other DNA sequences from this sample encode an identical CDR3 as well. In nucleotides, the CDR3 is TGTGCCAGCAGCGTTCCTGGGGCCAACGTCCTGACTTTC. The encoded protein is CASSVPGANVLTF. The chain links TRBV9 to TRBJ2-6, with no clear D. Germline V lookup: CDR1 SGDLS, CDR2 YYNGEE. This CDR3 is 13 amino acids long. V gave up 2 bases and J gave up 2 bases, with 2 bases separating them. Based on the CDR3 plus reference TRBV9 and TRBJ2-6, the full variable domain is DSGVTQTPKHLITATGQRVTLRCSPRSGDLSVYWYQQSLDQGLQFLIQYYNGEERAKGNILERFSAQQFPDLHSELNLSSLELGDSALYFCASSVPGANVLTFGAGSRLTVL.

A word on this clone: In the same sample, other DNA sequences code for this CDR3. The V call is TRBV28, the J call TRBJ1-2; possibly TRBD1 for D (5 bases). The CDR3 runs to 13 residues. CDR1 and CDR2 (germline): MDHEN, SYDVKM. V was trimmed by 2 bases and J by 2 bases, leaving 6 bases between them. CDR3 in amino acids: CASSLGANYGYTF. In DNA, the CDR3 is TGTGCCAGCAGTTTAGGGGCAAACTATGGCTACACCTTC.

This clone was seen a single time. This chain connects TRBV4-2 to TRBJ1-2; D perhaps matches TRBD1 (6 bases). The CDR3 spans 16 residues. Germline values: CDR1 LGHNA, CDR2 YNFKEQ. Trimming took 3 bases from V and 3 from J, leaving 17 bases between them. CDR3 amino acids: CASSQTGGGGDYGYTF. CDR3 nucleotide sequence: TGTGCCAGCAGCCAGACGGGAGGGGGTGGCGACTATGGCTACACCTTC.

The V and J genes are TRBV29-1 and TRBJ2-4, with D perhaps TRBD1 (6 bases). The CDR3 contains 13 residues. Trimming took off 6 bases at V and 1 base at J, with 10 bases between the two ends. Germline values: CDR1 SQVTM, CDR2 ANQGSEA. CDR3 bases: TGCAGCGTCACCGACAGGGCCAAAAACATTCAGTACTTC. As protein: CSVTDRAKNIQYF. Combining the CDR3 with reference TRBV29-1 and TRBJ2-4 gives the whole variable domain SAVISQKPSRDICQRGTSLTIQCQVDSQVTMMFWYRQQPGQSLTLIATANQGSEATYESGFVIDKFPISRPNLTFSTLTVSNMSPEDSSIYLCSVTDRAKNIQYFGAGTRLSVL.

CDR3 sequence: CSADTADTQYF. CDR3 bases: TGCAGTGCTGACACAGCTGATACGCAGTATTTT. This chain links TRBV20-1 with TRBJ2-3; D is uncertain. The germline V gene encodes CDR1 DFQATT and CDR2 SNEGSKA (reference sequence). V was trimmed by 5 bases and J by 6 bases, leaving 9 bases between them. CDR3 length equals 11 residues.

This sequence joins TRBV6-4 and TRBJ2-1; D remains unclear. The CDR3 length is 16 residues. The V and J ends lost 4 bases and 0 bases respectively, with 13 bases between them. Looked up from germline, CDR1 is MRHNA and CDR2 is SNTAGT. The DNA of the CDR3 is TGTGCCAGCAGTGCAAGGACGGATAGCTCCTACAATGAGCAGTTCTTC. Its protein is CASSARTDSSYNEQFF.

The sample holds a few counts of this clone. In DNA, the CDR3 is TGTGCCAGCTCACCAGTTCAGGAAAACTATGGCTACACCTTC. Encoded protein: CASSPVQENYGYTF. The chain carries TRBV18 and TRBJ1-2; D not resolved. Per the germline V gene, CDR1 is KGHSH and CDR2 is LQKENI. Trimming took 2 bases from V and 2 from J, leaving 9 bases between them. The CDR3 runs to 14 residues. The variable domain in full, with the rest retrieved from reference TRBV18 and TRBJ1-2, is NAGVMQNPRHLVRRRGQEARLRCSPMKGHSHVYWYRQLPEEGLKFMVYLQKENIIDESGMPKERFSAEFPKEGPSILRIQQVVRGDSAAYFCASSPVQENYGYTFGSGTRLTVV.

The CDR3 reads CASSYSTTGRDGYTF. For the CDR3, the DNA is TGTGCCAGCAGTTACTCGACGACAGGGCGAGATGGCTACACCTTC. The chain is built from TRBV6-6 and TRBJ1-2, with TRBD1 identical over 7 bases. The germline V gene has CDR1 MNHNY and CDR2 SVGAGI (reference sequence). The CDR3 covers 15 residues. V shed 0 bases and J 6 bases; nucleotides not matched to a gene: 7.

The V gene is TRBV18, the J gene TRBJ2-2, with 7 bases matching TRBD1. Germline lookup yields CDR1 KGHSH and CDR2 LQKENI. This CDR3 contains 16 residues. V lost 1 base to trimming and J lost 5 bases; unmatched junction nucleotides: 7. Written as DNA, the CDR3 is TGTGCCAGCTCACCACGAGGGGGCGTGATGACCGGGGAGCTGTTTTTT. Its protein is CASSPRGGVMTGELFF.

This clone is a singleton in its sample. The chain couples TRBV12-5 to TRBJ1-1, with 9 bases fitting TRBD1. V shed 5 bases, J shed 0 bases, and the junction held 1 base outside the gene matches. The CDR3 is 14 amino acids. Looked up from germline, CDR1 is LGHNT and CDR2 is FRNRAP. Written as DNA, the CDR3 is TGTGCTAGTGGTACAGGGGGCATGAACACTGAAGCTTTCTTT. Translation: CASGTGGMNTEAFF.

The chain is built from TRBV5-1 and TRBJ2-3; the D gene could be TRBD1 or TRBD2 (5 bases each). The V and J ends lost 0 bases and 0 bases respectively, with 11 bases between them. Germline values: CDR1 SGHRS, CDR2 YFSETQ. The CDR3 covers 16 residues. This CDR3 reads CASSLAGTVSTDTQYF. CDR3 coding DNA: TGCGCCAGCAGCTTGGCCGGGACGGTTAGCACAGATACGCAGTATTTT.

A remark on this clone: The sample holds other DNA sequences that translate to the same CDR3. The CDR3 here is CSAGYEQYF. CDR3 bases: TGCAGTGCTGGCTACGAGCAGTACTTC. The chain couples TRBV20-1 to TRBJ2-7; D uncertain. The CDR3 has 9 amino acids. CDR1 and CDR2 (germline): DFQATT, SNEGSKA (reference sequence). The V and J ends lost 5 bases and 3 bases respectively, with 2 bases between them.

This chain connects TRBV7-3 to TRBJ2-1; D is possibly TRBD2 (5 bases). Trimming pared 5 bases from V and 9 bases from J, leaving 14 bases between. Per germline, CDR1 SGHTA and CDR2 FQGTGA. The CDR3 loop spans 13 amino acids. In DNA, the CDR3 is TGTGCCAGCAGCAGGCTGGGAGTGGGTGAGCAGTTCTTC. Protein product: CASSRLGVGEQFF.

V is TRBV28 and J is TRBJ1-2; 11 bases line up with TRBD1. The germline CDR1 and CDR2 sequences are MDHEN and SYDVKM. V dropped 5 bases and J dropped 8; count of bases not matched to a gene: 4. CDR3 size: 13 residues. CDR3 sequence reads: CASSRRTGGGYTF. The DNA for the CDR3 is TGTGCCAGCAGTCGGCGGACAGGGGGCGGCTACACCTTC.

This chain joins TRBV11-2 and TRBJ1-1; D not resolved. The germline CDR1 and CDR2 sequences are SGHAT and FQNNGV. CDR3 length equals 17 residues. Trimming removed 2 bases at V and 6 bases at J, with 22 bases between. The CDR3 reads CASSLIPGPTKPAEAFF. CDR3 nucleotide sequence: TGTGCCAGCAGCTTAATTCCAGGACCAACTAAACCCGCTGAAGCTTTCTTT.

Comment on this clone: Germline is not matched at one junction end, which may reflect a read error. The same CDR3 is also encoded by other DNA sequences in this sample. The chain combines TRBV20-1 with TRBJ1-1; the D is unclear. CDR1 and CDR2 from the germline V gene are DFQATT and SNEGSKA (reference sequence). This CDR3 comprises 10 residues. The CDR3 spells CSARNIEAFF. Written as DNA, the CDR3 is TGCAGTGCTAGAAACATTGAAGCTTTCTTT.

This chain joins TRBV7-8 and TRBJ2-1; 8 positions agree with TRBD1. Germline assignment: CDR1 SGHVS and CDR2 FQNEAQ. The CDR3 contains 17 residues. V lost 4 bases, J lost 0 bases, and 8 bases stayed unmatched. CDR3 region: CASSSLGQGSSYNEQFF. CDR3 coding DNA: TGTGCCAGCAGCTCCCTTGGACAGGGCAGCTCCTACAATGAGCAGTTCTTC.

The CDR3 DNA reads TGTGCCAGTAGTCTCTCCCCCCTTGGCTCAAGCTCCTACGAGCAGTACTTC. Translating it yields CASSLSPLGSSSYEQYF. The chain is built from TRBV19 and TRBJ2-7, with unresolved D. The CDR3 consists of 17 residues. CDR1 and CDR2 (germline): LNHDA, SQIVND (reference sequence). V was clipped by 5 bases and J by 0 bases, with 20 bases between them.

The gene calls are TRBV5-1 and TRBJ2-2; D is perhaps TRBD2 (5 bases). The V end was cut by 4 bases, the J end by 7 bases, with 17 bases between. The CDR3 extends over 15 amino acids. CDR1 and CDR2 (germline): SGHRS, YFSETQ. The CDR3 DNA reads as TGCGCCAGCAGCCGGCCCGTTGGGAGTAGCGGGGAGCTGTTTTTT. Translated, it gives CASSRPVGSSGELFF.

Regarding this clone: Other nucleotide sequences in the sample specify the same CDR3. This rearrangement joins TRBV6-5 to TRBJ2-7; no definite D call. The CDR3 is made up of 13 amino acids. Per germline, CDR1 MNHEY and CDR2 SVGAGI. V was shortened by 2 bases and J by 3 bases, with 8 bases between the two germline ends. The CDR3 bases are TGTGCCAGCAGTTACCCGGGCAGCTACGAGCAGTACTTC. This gives the protein CASSYPGSYEQYF.

The chain couples TRBV29-1 to TRBJ2-1; D ambiguous. Germline V CDR1 and CDR2: SQVTM, ANQGSEA. V gave up 4 bases and J gave up 8 bases, with 9 bases separating them. The CDR3 loop spans 11 amino acids. CDR3 loop: CSVVEVDEQFF. In DNA form, the CDR3 reads TGCAGCGTTGTTGAGGTCGATGAGCAGTTCTTC.

With regard to this clone: Other DNA sequences in this sample translate to the same CDR3. This sequence joins TRBV28 and TRBJ2-7, with D possibly TRBD2 on 6 matching bases. Trimming took 6 bases from V and 2 from J, leaving 11 bases between them. This CDR3 has 13 residues. Germline-derived CDR1 and CDR2 are MDHEN and SYDVKM. CDR3 residues: CASSPGGAYEQYF. The CDR3 DNA reads TGTGCCAGCAGCCCAGGAGGGGCCTACGAGCAGTACTTC.